These 14 T cell receptor beta chains originate from one sample sequenced in a study of a mutant IDH1 vaccine in newly diagnosed glioma. Sequenced by immunoSEQ multiplex PCR; TCRdb stores in-frame clones only, minus some. The sample holds approximately 43,000 clones; 78% are singletons and the top ten take about 6.3%. These TCRs are of unknown antigen specificity. Noted time point: week 23, last vaccination. Vaccination comprised doses that each held 300 ug of mutant IDH1 20-mer peptide, plus topical imiquimod. Sequenced material: PBMCs, taken from a glioma patient whose treatment included an IDH1 peptide vaccine. These receptors were collected from a woman in her forties with glioma. Some clones in this sample may be carry-over from other donors' samples.

This clone was detected only a few times. The chain joins TRBV10-2 to TRBJ2-7, with a tentative D call TRBD2 (5 bases). Germline CDR1 reads WSHSY; CDR2 reads SAAADI. This CDR3 is 12 amino acids long. V dropped 0 bases and J dropped 7 bases, with 7 bases sitting between them. CDR3 in amino acids: CASSESEREQYF. DNA for the CDR3: TGCGCCAGCAGTGAGTCGGAGCGGGAGCAGTACTTC.

The V gene is TRBV28, the J gene TRBJ1-2; tentative D call: TRBD1 (6 bases). The CDR3 consists of 14 residues. V lost 6 bases to trimming and J lost 5 bases, with 16 bases between them. The germline V gene has CDR1 MDHEN and CDR2 SYDVKM. CDR3 in amino acids: CASRDSGTPYGYTF. The CDR3 region has the DNA TGTGCCAGCAGGGATTCCGGGACACCTTATGGCTACACCTTC.

J is TRBJ2-4 and V is TRBV4-1, with D perhaps matching TRBD1 or TRBD2 (6 bases each). CDR1 is MGHRA, CDR2 YSYEKL, per germline. V lost 1 base and J 2 bases, leaving 18 bases between the germline ends. CDR3 length: 18 amino acids. The CDR3 reads CASSQGRVRGETKNIQYF. CDR3 DNA sequence: TGCGCCAGCAGCCAAGGCAGGGTGAGGGGGGAGACCAAAAACATTCAGTACTTC.

The chain combines TRBV9 with TRBJ1-1; TRBD1 is a possible D gene (6 bases). The CDR3 totals 15 residues. V lost 7 bases, J lost 3 bases, and 19 bases lay in between. CDR1 is SGDLS and CDR2 is YYNGEE in the germline V gene. The CDR3 nucleotides read TGTGCCAGCCAGAGGGTAGACAGGACGGACACTGAAGCTTTCTTT. Protein sequence: CASQRVDRTDTEAFF. Variable domain in full (rest from reference TRBV9 and TRBJ1-1): DSGVTQTPKHLITATGQRVTLRCSPRSGDLSVYWYQQSLDQGLQFLIQYYNGEERAKGNILERFSAQQFPDLHSELNLSSLELGDSALYFCASQRVDRTDTEAFFGQGTRLTVV.

The genes are TRBV7-9 and TRBJ1-2; D is unclear. Per the germline V gene, CDR1 is SEHNR and CDR2 is FQNEAQ (reference sequence). The CDR3 consists of 11 residues. Trimming pared 5 bases from V and 10 bases from J, leaving 11 bases between. CDR3 DNA: TGTGCCAGCAGCCTCTACAAGGACTACACCTTC. Translating it yields CASSLYKDYTF.

This clone has more than one count but fewer than ten. This chain uses TRBV4-1 with TRBJ2-5, with D perhaps matching TRBD1 (5 bases). The CDR3 totals 12 residues. Germline V gene lookup returns CDR1 MGHRA and CDR2 YSYEKL. Between the trimmed V and J ends, which lost 3 bases and 8 bases, there was a span of 10 bases. The CDR3 DNA follows: TGCGCCAGCAGCCAGGGGCAAGGAACCCAGTACTTC. The encoded protein is CASSQGQGTQYF.

The CDR3 DNA sequence: TGTGCCAGCAGTTTAAATCCGGGGCCCACTGAAGCTTTCTTT. It yields the protein CASSLNPGPTEAFF. The V and J genes are TRBV28 and TRBJ1-1; possibly TRBD1 for D (5 bases). This CDR3 has 14 amino acids. Trimming left V 2 bases short and J 4 bases short, with 11 bases between. Germline CDR1 is MDHEN and CDR2 is SYDVKM.

This clone was seen only a few times. The chain is built from TRBV9 and TRBJ2-3, with 9 bases matching TRBD2. Germline values: CDR1 SGDLS, CDR2 YYNGEE. After removal of 1 base from V and 4 bases from J, the junction contained 7 bases not matched to a gene. This CDR3 has 16 residues. The CDR3 here is CASSVNKRGESDTQYF. CDR3 nucleotide sequence: TGTGCCAGCAGCGTAAACAAGCGGGGGGAATCAGATACGCAGTATTTT.

This clone was detected a few times. J is TRBJ1-1 and V is TRBV5-1; D gene unclear. Per the germline V gene, CDR1 is SGHRS and CDR2 is YFSETQ. The CDR3 runs 15 residues. V was cut by 0 bases and J by 0 bases, with 9 bases left in between. CDR3: CASSLDRSMNTEAFF. The CDR3 nucleotides read TGCGCCAGCAGCTTGGATAGGAGTATGAACACTGAAGCTTTCTTT.

This clone came up a few times. This rearrangement joins TRBV18 to TRBJ1-4; TRBD1 aligns across 7 bases. The germline V gene encodes CDR1 KGHSH and CDR2 LQKENI. This CDR3 has 15 amino acids. With 2 bases clipped from V and 5 bases from J, the junction kept 5 bases outside the gene matches. The CDR3 reads CASSPNAQGNEKLFF. The CDR3 nucleotides read TGTGCCAGCTCACCAAATGCACAGGGGAATGAAAAACTGTTTTTT.

CDR3 loop: CASSSRTVNTEAFF. Here the CDR3 DNA reads TGTGCCAGCAGTTCCCGCACAGTGAACACTGAAGCTTTCTTT. The chain is built from TRBV6-5 and TRBJ1-1; the D is unclear. Germline V CDR1 and CDR2: MNHEY, SVGAGI. V lost 4 bases and J lost 0, with 9 bases in between. This CDR3 has 14 residues.

This clone was found a few times. The chain is built from TRBV7-8 and TRBJ2-5; 7 nucleotides match TRBD1. The CDR3 loop spans 12 amino acids. Germline V lookup: CDR1 SGHVS, CDR2 FQNEAQ. Germline trimming cut 2 bases from V and 13 bases from J; bases unmatched to any gene: 7. The CDR3 bases are TGTGCCAGCAGCTTACTCCGGGACAGCCTGTACTTC. Translating it yields CASSLLRDSLYF.

This clone was seen a few times. The gene calls are TRBV15 and TRBJ2-3; no definite D call. Germline loops: CDR1 LNHNV, CDR2 YYDKDF (reference sequence). The CDR3 length is 16 residues. Trimming took 0 bases from V and 2 from J, leaving 12 bases between them. CDR3 sequence: CATSREGRTNTDTQYF. The CDR3 bases are TGTGCCACCAGCAGAGAGGGTAGAACAAACACAGATACGCAGTATTTT.

This clone was observed a single time. This sequence joins TRBV7-6 and TRBJ1-6, with 10 positions matching TRBD1. CDR1 is SGHVS and CDR2 is FNYEAQ in the germline V gene. Losses at the gene ends were 5 bases for V and 10 bases for J; bases not matched to a gene: 8. The CDR3 runs 15 residues. CDR3 sequence reads: CASSADRGRRSPLHF. CDR3 nucleotides: TGTGCCAGCAGCGCAGACAGGGGGCGACGGTCACCCCTCCACTTT.